This T cell receptor (beta chain) was sequenced during a study of human T cells and chemical hapten exposure. The overall study: Diagnoses of alopecia areata, totalis or universalis occurred in mostly female patients. Per-sample TCR yield variation was attributed mainly to small pooled library volume differences.

This CDR3 is built from 12 residues. V was clipped by 8 bases and J by 7 bases, with 12 bases between them. Germline V gene sequence: CDR1 LNHNV, CDR2 YYDKDF (reference sequence). Time point reported: patch test 2, 6 weeks after DPC sensitization. Treatment defined: therapeutic diphenylcyclopropenone sensitization with weekly scalp DPC. From the RACE reads, TCRdb called clonotypes with MiXCR, one entry per CDR3 protein. Of 350,000 to 400,000 distinct CDR3 sequences in the sample, about 6% are singletons; the top ten hold around 6.1%. This clonotype was counted between two and nine times. The sample in question was whole blood, obtained in connection with sensitization to the hapten diphenylcyclopropenone (DPC). The source is a woman aged 18-29 years with alopecia areata. Some clones in this sample may be carry-over from other donors' samples. The rearrangement joins TRBV15 to TRBJ1-5; no clear D gene. DNA for the CDR3: TGTGCCACCGGGAACATGGCCCAGCCCCAGCATTTT. It specifies CATGNMAQPQHF. The full variable domain, with the rest looked up from reference TRBV15 and TRBJ1-5, is DAMVIQNPRYQVTQFGKPVTLSCSQTLNHNVMYWYQQKSSQAPKLLFHYYDKDFNNEADTPDNFQSRRPNTSFCFLDIRSPGLGDTAMYLCATGNMAQPQHFGDGTRLSIL.